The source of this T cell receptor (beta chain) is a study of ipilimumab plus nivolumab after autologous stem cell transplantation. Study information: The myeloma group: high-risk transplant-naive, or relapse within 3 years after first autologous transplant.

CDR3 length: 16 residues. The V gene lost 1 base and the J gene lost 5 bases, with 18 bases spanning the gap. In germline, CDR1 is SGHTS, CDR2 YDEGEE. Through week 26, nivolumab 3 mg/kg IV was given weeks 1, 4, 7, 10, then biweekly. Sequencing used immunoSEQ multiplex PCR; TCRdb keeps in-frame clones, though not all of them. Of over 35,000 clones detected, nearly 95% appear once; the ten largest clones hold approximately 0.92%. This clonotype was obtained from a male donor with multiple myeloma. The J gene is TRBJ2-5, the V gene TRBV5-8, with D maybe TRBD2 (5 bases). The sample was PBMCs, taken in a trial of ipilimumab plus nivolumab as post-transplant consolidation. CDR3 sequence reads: CASSLLGVTISETQYF. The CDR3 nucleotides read TGTGCCAGCAGCTTGTTGGGTGTGACTATTTCGGAGACCCAGTACTTC. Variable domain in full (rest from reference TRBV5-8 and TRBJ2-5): EAGVTQSPTHLIKTRGQQATLRCSPISGHTSVYWYQQALGLGLQFLLWYDEGEERNRGNFPPRFSGRQFPNYSSELNVNALELEDSALYLCASSLLGVTISETQYFGPGTRLLVL.